These 24 T cell receptor beta chains originate from one sample sequenced in a study of T cells in Graves' hyperthyroidism and ophthalmopathy. The CDR3 regions of TCR beta were amplified from RNA transcripts. Researchers ran a first-round RT-PCR on the TCR CDR3 using the HTBI primer set. A single record per CDR3 protein comes from TCRdb applying MiXCR to the multiplex PCR reads. This sample has almost 600,000 distinct CDR3 sequences, with roughly 14% found just once. The specimen sequenced was blood. These receptors all come from a woman aged 30 to 39 with Graves' hyperthyroidism that later progressed to Graves' ophthalmopathy.

The J gene is TRBJ2-3, the V gene TRBV19; D gene uncertain. This CDR3 spans 14 amino acids. The V gene's germline CDR1 is LNHDA and CDR2 SQIVND (reference sequence). Trimming pared 3 bases from V and 2 bases from J, leaving 9 bases between. CDR3 DNA sequence: TGTGCCAGTAGTATTCTTCAAAACACAGATACGCAGTATTTT. Translation gives CASSILQNTDTQYF.

This clonotype was counted many times. The gene calls are TRBV20-1 and TRBJ1-3; maybe TRBD1 (6 bases). Germline V gene sequence: CDR1 DFQATT, CDR2 SNEGSKA (reference sequence). Between the trimmed V and J ends, which lost 6 bases and 8 bases, there was a span of 20 bases. This CDR3 has 14 residues. The CDR3 region has the DNA TGCAGTGCCTCCTGGGGGGCAGGGAGGGACACCATATATTTT. It translates to CSASWGAGRDTIYF.

This clonotype was observed a handful of times. This chain links TRBV10-3 with TRBJ2-7; 9 bases line up with TRBD2. This CDR3 is 12 amino acids long. Germline V CDR1 and CDR2: ENHRY, SYGVKD. Trimming at V came to 10 bases and at J to 5 bases, leaving 6 bases not matched to a gene. The CDR3 sequence is CATLTSGHEQYF. The CDR3 region has the DNA TGTGCCACCTTAACTAGCGGGCACGAGCAGTACTTC.

This clonotype was found a few times. The chain recombines TRBV20-1 with TRBJ1-1; TRBD1 aligns across 9 bases. The V segment lost 6 bases and the J segment 4 bases; nucleotides outside the gene matches: 9. This CDR3 has 14 residues. Per germline, CDR1 DFQATT and CDR2 SNEGSKA (reference sequence). CDR3 DNA: TGCAGTGCACGACACGACAGGGGGGTCACTGAAGCTTTCTTT. Amino acid sequence: CSARHDRGVTEAFF.

The V gene is TRBV19, the J gene TRBJ1-1; D remains unclear. CDR3 size: 14 residues. Germline V CDR1 and CDR2: LNHDA, SQIVND (reference sequence). V was cut by 9 bases and J by 1 base, with 15 bases left in between. CDR3 in amino acids: CASTMDRPNTEAFF. CDR3 sequence (DNA): TGTGCCAGCACAATGGACCGACCGAACACTGAAGCTTTCTTT.

This rearrangement joins TRBV7-9 to TRBJ2-2, with D unclear. The germline gives CDR1 SEHNR, CDR2 FQNEAQ (reference sequence). There are 15 residues in the CDR3. Trimming took 7 bases from V and 3 from J, leaving 15 bases between them. This CDR3 reads CASTRKGEDTGELFF. The CDR3, as DNA: TGTGCCAGCACTAGAAAGGGCGAGGACACCGGGGAGCTGTTTTTT.

This chain connects TRBV10-1 to TRBJ2-2; D remains ambiguous. The CDR3 totals 16 residues. Trimming shortened V by 3 bases and J by 1 base, and 12 bases separated the two germline ends. Germline loops: CDR1 WNHNN, CDR2 SYGVQD (reference sequence). CDR3 DNA sequence: TGCGCCAGCAGTGACCTGGACGGAAAGAACACCGGGGAGCTGTTTTTT. Translation: CASSDLDGKNTGELFF.

This clonotype has at least ten counts. The genes are TRBV6-1 and TRBJ1-6; TRBD1 is a possible D gene (5 bases). This CDR3 has 18 residues. Germline V CDR1 and CDR2: MNHNS, SASEGT. The V gene lost 5 bases and the J gene lost 0 bases, with 17 bases spanning the gap. The CDR3 sequence: CASSFTSGTSSYNSPLHF. The CDR3 DNA reads as TGTGCCAGCAGTTTCACCTCCGGGACGAGCTCCTATAATTCACCCCTCCACTTT.

This clonotype was observed at least ten times. The chain carries TRBV5-1 and TRBJ2-5; weak D call: TRBD1 (6 bases). The V and J ends lost 3 bases and 7 bases respectively, with 22 bases between them. The CDR3 loop spans 16 amino acids. CDR1 is SGHRS, CDR2 YFSETQ, per germline. This CDR3 is CASSYITGPASGTQYF. The CDR3 DNA reads TGCGCCAGCAGCTATATTACAGGGCCTGCGAGCGGGACCCAGTACTTC.

The chain combines TRBV30 with TRBJ2-7; either TRBD1 or TRBD2 may supply D (5 bases each). The V and J ends lost 1 base and 4 bases respectively, with 14 bases between them. Germline values: CDR1 GTSNPN, CDR2 SVGIG (reference sequence). The CDR3 sequence is 14 residues long. CDR3 amino acids: CAWSAGRNLYEQYF. The DNA of the CDR3 is TGTGCCTGGAGTGCGGGACGGAACCTATACGAGCAGTACTTC.

This clonotype was seen more than once but under ten times. The chain employs TRBV4-1 and TRBJ1-2, with 11 bases lining up with TRBD1. Germline CDR1 MGHRA, CDR2 YSYEKL. J was trimmed by 3 bases and V by 5 bases; bases with no gene match: 2. This CDR3 has 14 amino acids. The CDR3, as DNA: TGCGCCAGCAGCTGGGACAGGGGGGACTATGGCTACACCTTC. Residues: CASSWDRGDYGYTF.

This clonotype has a count of ten or more. The chain carries TRBV20-1 and TRBJ1-2, with TRBD1 matching over 9 bases. Germline CDR1 and CDR2: DFQATT and SNEGSKA (reference sequence). V lost 3 bases to trimming and J lost 1 base; unmatched junction nucleotides: 6. The CDR3 runs to 15 residues. This CDR3 reads CSAREQGAGNYGYTF. The DNA of the CDR3 is TGCAGTGCTAGGGAACAGGGGGCCGGTAACTATGGCTACACCTTC.

This clonotype was seen only a few times. The rearrangement links TRBV12-5 to TRBJ1-5; 7 bases align to TRBD1. The CDR3 consists of 16 residues. Germline trimming cut 1 base from V and 3 bases from J; bases unmatched to any gene: 6. Germline CDR1 LGHNT, CDR2 FRNRAP. CDR3 sequence: CASGLETGEYNQPQHF. The CDR3 DNA sequence: TGTGCTAGTGGTTTGGAAACAGGGGAATACAATCAGCCCCAGCATTTT.

On this clonotype itself: One junction end disagrees with the germline gene, perhaps due to a read error. CDR3 residues: CASGFQGNQPQHF. DNA of the CDR3: TGTGCCAGCGGCTTTCAAGGGAATCAGCCCCAGCATTTT. V is TRBV13 and J is TRBJ1-5; D ambiguous. Germline V CDR1 and CDR2: PRHDT, FYEKMQ (reference sequence). The CDR3 consists of 13 residues.

This clonotype was detected ten times or more. The gene calls are TRBV12-5 and TRBJ2-1; tentatively, D is TRBD2 (6 bases). The CDR3 extends over 16 amino acids. Deletions cut 6 bases from V and 2 bases from J, with 17 bases between. Germline V gene data show CDR1 as LGHNT and CDR2 as FRNRAP. CDR3: CASGPAADYAYNEQFF. The CDR3, as DNA: TGTGCTAGTGGCCCGGCAGCGGACTACGCCTACAATGAGCAGTTCTTC.

This clonotype was detected ten times or more. This sequence joins TRBV12-3 or TRBV12-4 and TRBJ2-1; 9 positions agree with TRBD2. CDR3 length: 17 residues. The ends lost 3 bases at V and 5 bases at J; junction bases unmatched: 11. Here the CDR3 reads CASSFYQREVPHNEQFF. The CDR3 DNA reads as TGTGCCAGCAGTTTTTACCAGCGGGAGGTGCCTCACAATGAGCAGTTCTTC.

This clonotype was counted only a few times. This sequence joins TRBV3-1 and TRBJ2-3, with D possibly matching TRBD1 (5 bases). Trimming cost V 4 bases and J 5 bases, with 16 bases left between them. Germline-derived CDR1 and CDR2 are LGHDT and YNNKEL (reference sequence). The CDR3 loop spans 15 amino acids. The CDR3 here is CASSRLAEGVDTQYF. DNA of the CDR3: TGTGCCAGCAGCCGTTTGGCAGAAGGGGTAGATACGCAGTATTTT.

In DNA form, the CDR3 reads TGCAGTGCTAGACTCGGTGGTGCTTCTTTCAATGAGCAGTTCTTC. This gives the protein CSARLGGASFNEQFF. The chain combines TRBV20-1 with TRBJ2-1, with unresolved D. The CDR3 extends over 15 amino acids. Trimming took 2 bases from V and 6 from J, leaving 17 bases between them. Per the germline V gene, CDR1 is DFQATT and CDR2 is SNEGSKA (reference sequence).

This clonotype was recorded at least ten times. In DNA, the CDR3 is TGTGCCAGCAGTTTTAAGGCGGGCCCCTACGAGCAGTACTTC. Translation: CASSFKAGPYEQYF. The gene calls are TRBV12-3 or TRBV12-4 and TRBJ2-7; a weak D match, TRBD2 (5 bases). This CDR3 is built from 14 residues. V dropped 3 bases and J dropped 2 bases, with 11 bases sitting between them.

The genes are TRBV6-1 and TRBJ2-3, with D perhaps TRBD1 or TRBD2 (5 bases each). Trimming took off 6 bases at V and 3 bases at J, with 16 bases between the two ends. Germline CDR1 and CDR2: MNHNS and SASEGT. The CDR3 extends over 15 amino acids. Written as DNA, the CDR3 is TGTGCCAGCAGACCCCATGAGTGGGGGACAGATACGCAGTATTTT. Its translation: CASRPHEWGTDTQYF.

This clonotype was seen ten or more times. Here the CDR3 reads CSVVVKLEAFF. The CDR3, as DNA: TGCAGCGTTGTGGTCAAACTTGAAGCTTTCTTT. The rearrangement links TRBV29-1 to TRBJ1-1, with no clear D. The ends were cut back, 4 bases at V and 7 bases at J, with 10 bases in the middle. The CDR3 is 11 amino acids. Germline CDR1 SQVTM, CDR2 ANQGSEA.

This clonotype was recorded many times. The chain carries TRBV11-2 and TRBJ2-2; D is possibly TRBD1 (6 bases). Germline CDR1 and CDR2: SGHAT and FQNNGV. CDR3 length equals 16 residues. Trimming took 2 bases from V and 2 from J, leaving 12 bases between them. CDR3 region: CASSLLQGKNTGELFF. In DNA form, the CDR3 reads TGTGCCAGCAGCTTATTACAGGGTAAAAACACCGGGGAGCTGTTTTTT.

This chain links TRBV6-1 with TRBJ2-7; 10 bases line up with TRBD2. The ends lost 8 bases at V and 6 bases at J; junction bases unmatched: 7. The CDR3 consists of 13 residues. From germline, CDR1 is MNHNS and CDR2 SASEGT. CDR3 region: CASREASGSEQYF. The CDR3 bases are TGTGCCAGCCGAGAAGCTAGCGGGAGCGAGCAGTACTTC.

This clonotype was detected a few times. V and J are TRBV7-2 and TRBJ1-1, with 8 positions matching TRBD1. This CDR3 comprises 17 residues. V was pared by 3 bases and J by 0 bases, with 9 bases of the junction left unmatched. CDR1 and CDR2 from the germline V gene are SGHTA and FQGNSA. CDR3 sequence: CASSFGQGHPMNTEAFF. The CDR3 region has the DNA TGTGCCAGCAGCTTCGGACAGGGCCATCCTATGAACACTGAAGCTTTCTTT.